Listed below are T cell receptor beta chains from one sample, sequenced in a study of T-cell memory formation after mild COVID-19. MiXCR, applied by TCRdb to the 5' RACE reads, yields one record per CDR3 protein. The table shows about 210,000 distinct CDR3 sequences, with about 11% occurring only once. The sample taken for sequencing was PBMCs or a T cell subset sorted from them (not recorded which). These receptors originate from a young man who had mild COVID-19 (a few samples of this study predate the infection). Cell type and time point are not known. The CDR3 runs from the conserved cysteine through the conserved F or W.

CDR3aa	len	v_gene	j_gene
CASSFLGVGSPLHF	14	TRBV19	TRBJ1-6
CASSQEIQVLWSGANVLTF	19	TRBV4-3	TRBJ2-6
CASSLEASGYNEQFF	15	TRBV5-1	TRBJ2-1
CASSLALLESDTQYF	15	TRBV7-2	TRBJ2-3
CASSFEFVETQYF	13	TRBV12-3/TRBV12-4	TRBJ2-5
CASSQSAADQPQHF	14	TRBV16	TRBJ1-5
CSAGQGIHNEQFF	13	TRBV20-1	TRBJ2-1
CASSLEVATNEKLFF	15	TRBV5-6	TRBJ1-4
CASSLWTSGGAGTGELFF	18	TRBV5-1	TRBJ2-2
CASSQERGDTQYF	13	TRBV4-3	TRBJ2-3
CSARIFGTSRNTDTQYF	17	TRBV20-1	TRBJ2-3
CASSFNDGQNSPLHF	15	TRBV5-1	TRBJ1-6
CASSKNLGYEQYF	13	TRBV6-5	TRBJ2-7
CAERGPGSSTDTQYF	15	TRBV7-2	TRBJ2-3
CASSLVSGRQDSPLHF	16	TRBV5-1	TRBJ1-6
CASSWGAGTDTQYF	14	TRBV5-1	TRBJ2-3
CASSRPRGGLYNEQFF	16	TRBV12-3/TRBV12-4	TRBJ2-1
CASSPPGGGPTDTQYF	16	TRBV7-2	TRBJ2-3
CASSLSGILATDTQYF	16	TRBV28	TRBJ2-3
CASSTNPRQGQRNTGELFF	19	TRBV5-1	TRBJ2-2
CASSQGDQAGGRGETQYF	18	TRBV4-3	TRBJ2-5
CASRITTNEKLFF	13	TRBV28	TRBJ1-4
CATQGGGFDSYNEQFF	16	TRBV6-5	TRBJ2-1
CASMKGGNQPQHF	13	TRBV12-3/TRBV12-4	TRBJ1-5
CASSKTGDTGELFF	14	TRBV6-5	TRBJ2-2
CASSLVPRSYTF	12	TRBV11-2	TRBJ1-2
CASSRVSGGVDAETQYF	17	TRBV4-2	TRBJ2-5
CASSYEFSTYNSPLHF	16	TRBV6-5	TRBJ1-6
CASSSPSGGAGNEQFF	16	TRBV7-9	TRBJ2-1
CASSQTPQGANEQFF	15	TRBV3-1	TRBJ2-1
CASSPTVRTEAFF	13	TRBV18	TRBJ1-1
CASTIAGRFHEQYF	14	TRBV12-3/TRBV12-4	TRBJ2-7
CASSESGTSGTDTQYF	16	TRBV10-2	TRBJ2-3
CASSWGRGRDEQFF	14	TRBV7-3	TRBJ2-1
CASSLLNSNTEAFF	14	TRBV7-2	TRBJ1-1
CASISAGGPLYTQYF	15	TRBV28	TRBJ2-3
CASSPGGREGTEAFF	15	TRBV5-1	TRBJ1-1
CASSARAGGTDTQYF	15	TRBV9	TRBJ2-3
CASSWNLGTSDETQYF	16	TRBV5-1	TRBJ2-5
CASSFRRTGTALSGNTIYF	19	TRBV5-6	TRBJ1-3
CSAKTANYGYTF	12	TRBV29-1	TRBJ1-2
CASSELAGMQETQYF	15	TRBV2	TRBJ2-5
CASSRDLRQAGYTF	14	TRBV6-6	TRBJ1-2
CAISRADTQYF	11	TRBV10-3	TRBJ2-3
CASSLWASPNSYNEQFF	17	TRBV7-2	TRBJ2-1
CASQEVMVEAFF	12	TRBV7-9	TRBJ1-1
CASSQRGVRTDTQYF	15	TRBV6-6	TRBJ2-3
CASSFDGVGEQFF	13	TRBV7-2	TRBJ2-1
CATSRVLGGQVYEQFF	16	TRBV15	TRBJ2-1
CASSFGSFENYGYTF	15	TRBV12-3/TRBV12-4	TRBJ1-2
CASSGAQGKGNQPQHF	16	TRBV6-1	TRBJ1-5
CASSQDWRAGNTGELFF	17	TRBV4-3	TRBJ2-2
CASGLVPPNEQFF	13	TRBV12-5	TRBJ2-1
CASSGLESGETQYF	14	TRBV27	TRBJ2-5